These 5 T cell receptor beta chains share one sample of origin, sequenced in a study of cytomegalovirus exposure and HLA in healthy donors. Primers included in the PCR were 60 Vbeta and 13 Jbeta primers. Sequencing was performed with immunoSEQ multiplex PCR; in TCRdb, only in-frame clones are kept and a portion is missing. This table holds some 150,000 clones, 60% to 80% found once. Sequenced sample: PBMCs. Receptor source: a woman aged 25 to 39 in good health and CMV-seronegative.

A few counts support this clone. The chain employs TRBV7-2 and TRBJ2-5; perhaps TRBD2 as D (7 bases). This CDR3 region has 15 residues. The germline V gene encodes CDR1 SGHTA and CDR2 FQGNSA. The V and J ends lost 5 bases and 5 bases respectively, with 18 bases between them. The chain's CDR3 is CASSRGGGHVETQYF. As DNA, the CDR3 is TGTGCCAGCAGCAGAGGCGGGGGCCACGTGGAGACCCAGTACTTC. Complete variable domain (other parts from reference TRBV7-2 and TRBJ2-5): GAGVSQSPSNKVTEKGKDVELRCDPISGHTALYWYRQSLGQGLEFLIYFQGNSAPDKSGLPSDRFSAERTGGSVSTLTIQRTQQEDSAVYLCASSRGGGHVETQYFGPGTRLLVL.

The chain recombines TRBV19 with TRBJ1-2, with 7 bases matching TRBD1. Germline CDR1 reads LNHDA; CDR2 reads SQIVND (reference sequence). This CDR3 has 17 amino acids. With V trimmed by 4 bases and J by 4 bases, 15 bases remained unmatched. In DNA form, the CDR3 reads TGTGCCAGTAGTAAAACAGGGGCCCCTATGGGCCCCTATGGCTACACCTTC. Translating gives CASSKTGAPMGPYGYTF.

The DNA for the CDR3 is TGTGCCAGCAGGTATTCGGGGGGCACTGAAGCTTTCTTT. It yields the protein CASRYSGGTEAFF. The J gene is TRBJ1-1, the V gene TRBV27; TRBD1 is a possible D gene (5 bases). Germline-derived CDR1 and CDR2 are MNHEY and SMNVEV (reference sequence). The V end was cut by 6 bases, the J end by 4 bases, with 12 bases between. This CDR3 region has 13 residues.

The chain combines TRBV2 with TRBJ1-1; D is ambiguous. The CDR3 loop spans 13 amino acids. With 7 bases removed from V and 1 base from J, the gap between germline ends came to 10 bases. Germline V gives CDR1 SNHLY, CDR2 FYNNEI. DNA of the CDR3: TGTGCCAGCAACGCAGCGACGAACACTGAAGCTTTCTTT. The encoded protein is CASNAATNTEAFF.

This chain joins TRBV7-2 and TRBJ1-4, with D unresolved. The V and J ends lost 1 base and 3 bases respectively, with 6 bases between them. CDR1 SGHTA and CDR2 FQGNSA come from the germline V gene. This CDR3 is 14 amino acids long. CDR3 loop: CASSLGPANEKLFF. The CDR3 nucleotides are TGTGCCAGCAGCTTAGGTCCGGCTAATGAAAAACTGTTTTTT.